Presented here are 15 T cell receptor beta chains from one specimen sequenced in a study of blood T cell repertoires in COVID-19. The table came from immunoSEQ multiplex PCR; TCRdb's copy has only in-frame clones and leaves some out. The sample shows around 99,000 clones, 70% to 90% of them seen only once. Sequences were obtained from peripheral blood. These receptors came from a man in his forties with active or convalescent COVID-19.

V and J are TRBV28 and TRBJ2-3; tentative D call: TRBD2 (5 bases). The germline gives CDR1 MDHEN, CDR2 SYDVKM. Trimming took off 6 bases at V and 6 bases at J, with 13 bases between the two ends. This CDR3 contains 13 residues. CDR3 sequence: CASSSHWEDTQYF. The CDR3 DNA reads TGTGCCAGCAGCTCCCATTGGGAGGATACGCAGTATTTT.

The chain recombines TRBV7-3 with TRBJ2-2; no firm D call. V shed 1 base and J shed 4 bases, with 10 bases lying between them. Germline CDR1 SGHTA, CDR2 FQGTGA. This CDR3 is 15 amino acids long. CDR3 sequence reads: CASSLNSLVTGELFF. The CDR3 DNA is TGTGCCAGCAGCTTAAACTCCCTAGTCACCGGGGAGCTGTTTTTT.

The table lists this clone with a count of one. Relative to the germline gene, one junction end is altered; a read error may explain this. The chain combines TRBV9 with TRBJ2-2; D is ambiguous. The CDR3 is made up of 15 amino acids. The germline V gene has CDR1 SGDLS and CDR2 YYNGEE. The CDR3 sequence is CASSVGGGTTRELFF. The CDR3 region has the DNA TGTGCCAGCAGCGTAGGTGGCGGAACCACCCGGGAGCTGTTTTTT.

V is TRBV28 and J is TRBJ2-1; D unclear. The germline CDR1 and CDR2 sequences are MDHEN and SYDVKM. CDR3 length equals 11 residues. V was cut by 2 bases and J by 10 bases, with 6 bases left in between. The chain's CDR3 is CASSLVREQFF. DNA for the CDR3: TGTGCCAGCAGTTTAGTGAGGGAGCAGTTCTTC.

V gene TRBV18 combines with J gene TRBJ2-2; 9 nucleotides match TRBD2. The germline gives CDR1 KGHSH, CDR2 LQKENI. The CDR3 runs to 16 residues. The V gene end was trimmed by 0 bases and the J gene end by 7 bases; junction bases not matched to a gene: 6. The CDR3 loop reads CASSPPKAGGYGELFF. CDR3 nucleotides: TGTGCCAGCTCACCACCGAAAGCGGGAGGTTACGGGGAGCTGTTTTTT. Filled out from reference TRBV18 and TRBJ2-2, the complete variable domain reads NAGVMQNPRHLVRRRGQEARLRCSPMKGHSHVYWYRQLPEEGLKFMVYLQKENIIDESGMPKERFSAEFPKEGPSILRIQQVVRGDSAAYFCASSPPKAGGYGELFFGEGSRLTVL.

The rearrangement joins TRBV28 to TRBJ1-2, with D uncertain. V was clipped by 5 bases and J by 4 bases, with 11 bases between them. The CDR3 is 13 amino acids. Per the germline V gene, CDR1 is MDHEN and CDR2 is SYDVKM. CDR3 residues: CASSPAGIYGYTF. The CDR3 nucleotides are TGTGCCAGCAGTCCCGCAGGAATCTATGGCTACACCTTC.

The chain recombines TRBV6-5 with TRBJ2-7, with a possible D match to TRBD1 (6 bases). Trimming left V 2 bases short and J 0 bases short, with 11 bases between. There are 15 residues in the CDR3. The germline CDR1 and CDR2 sequences are MNHEY and SVGAGI. The chain's CDR3 is CASSYSRGASYEQYF. Here the CDR3 DNA reads TGTGCCAGCAGTTACAGCAGGGGAGCCTCCTACGAGCAGTACTTC.

The rearrangement joins TRBV19 to TRBJ2-1; TRBD1 matches at 8 bases. This CDR3 comprises 13 residues. V dropped 7 bases and J dropped 12; count of bases not matched to a gene: 11. CDR1 and CDR2 (germline): LNHDA, SQIVND (reference sequence). In DNA form, the CDR3 reads TGTGCCAGTACCGCCCAGGGGGCAAGAACGCAGTTCTTC. Its protein product is CASTAQGARTQFF.

This chain uses TRBV7-2 with TRBJ2-3; 11 bases agree with TRBD2. V shed 1 base and J 2 bases; nucleotides not matched to a gene: 8. This CDR3 spans 18 amino acids. Per the germline V gene, CDR1 is SGHTA and CDR2 is FQGNSA. The CDR3, as DNA: TGTGCCAGCAGCTTAGTCGGGCTAGCGGGAGGTGCCACAGATACGCAGTATTTT. This gives the protein CASSLVGLAGGATDTQYF.

This sequence joins TRBV28 and TRBJ1-5; D is perhaps TRBD1 (6 bases). The CDR3 runs to 14 residues. Trimming stripped 3 bases from V and 9 bases from J, with 15 bases between. From germline, CDR1 is MDHEN and CDR2 SYDVKM. CDR3 nucleotides: TGTGCCAGCAGTTTGACAGGTATAGAGACGCCCCAGCATTTT. Its protein is CASSLTGIETPQHF.

This chain links TRBV10-1 with TRBJ1-1; possibly TRBD1 for D (5 bases). The V end was cut by 4 bases, the J end by 0 bases, with 15 bases between. The CDR3 loop spans 16 amino acids. CDR1 is WNHNN, CDR2 SYGVQD, per germline (reference sequence). The CDR3 loop reads CASSGNVGGMNTEAFF. CDR3 coding DNA: TGCGCCAGCAGTGGGAATGTGGGGGGAATGAACACTGAAGCTTTCTTT.

The V gene is TRBV29-1, the J gene TRBJ2-3; TRBD2 agrees at 9 bases. CDR1 and CDR2 from the germline V gene are SQVTM and ANQGSEA. V lost 0 bases to trimming and J lost 6 bases; unmatched junction nucleotides: 7. This CDR3 comprises 15 residues. The CDR3 coding sequence is TGCAGCGTTGAAGATTCCGGGACTAGCTGGGATACGCAGTATTTT. It encodes CSVEDSGTSWDTQYF.

J is TRBJ2-7 and V is TRBV27, with a tentative D call TRBD1 (5 bases). CDR3 length: 13 amino acids. Germline assignment: CDR1 MNHEY and CDR2 SMNVEV (reference sequence). Trimming pared 3 bases from V and 0 bases from J, leaving 6 bases between. Here the CDR3 DNA reads TGTGCCAGCAGTTTGACAGCCTCCTACGAGCAGTACTTC. Translated: CASSLTASYEQYF.

J is TRBJ2-7 and V is TRBV3-1 (or the pseudogene TRBV3-2); TRBD2 matches at 8 bases. This CDR3 spans 16 amino acids. From germline, CDR1 is LGHDT and CDR2 YNNKEL (reference sequence). Trimming cost V 4 bases and J 3 bases; bases outside gene matches: 11. CDR3 amino acids: CASSRSATGLGYEQYF. The DNA of the CDR3 is TGTGCCAGCAGCCGAAGCGCTACGGGACTAGGCTACGAGCAGTACTTC.

V gene TRBV10-1 combines with J gene TRBJ2-1; tentative D call: TRBD2 (5 bases). Trimming pared 2 bases from V and 1 base from J, leaving 15 bases between. The germline gives CDR1 WNHNN, CDR2 SYGVQD (reference sequence). The CDR3 sequence is 17 residues long. CDR3 sequence: CASSEDSGRSSYNEQFF. CDR3 DNA: TGCGCCAGCAGTGAGGATAGTGGGAGATCGTCCTACAATGAGCAGTTCTTC.